This TCR beta chain was recorded in a study of T-cell reconstitution after alpha-beta-depleted transplantation in children. Regarding the study as a whole: Surviving recipient T cells and intrathymic progenitors accounted for some patients' high TCRbeta diversity at day 60. Several hundred expanded graft clones reportedly were the source of alpha-beta T cells about two months after transplant. At the one-year point after transplant, T-cell counts and TCRbeta diversity were found to come mostly from T cells that had been newly produced.

Library preparation (for TCRbeta) was performed with unique molecular identifiers. TCRdb processed the PCR reads anew with MiXCR; each CDR3 protein has one entry. This table has some 830,000 distinct CDR3 sequences, approximately 15% appearing once. This clonotype was found a few times. Antigen specificity is unknown. V was cut by 3 bases and J by 10 bases, with 9 bases left in between. CDR3 length equals 12 residues. The germline gives CDR1 SGHVS, CDR2 FQNEAQ. The V gene is TRBV7-8, the J gene TRBJ2-2; D call uncertain. The sample in question was PBMCs, mostly from graft donor cells, obtained 360 days after TCRalphabeta/CD19-depleted stem cell transplant. The origin of this receptor is a male patient aged 10 to 17 who had a stem cell transplant for acute lymphoblastic leukemia, so the T cells may come from the graft donor. CDR3 nucleotides: TGTGCCAGCAGCTTGCCCGCCCTGGAGCTGTTTTTT. Protein: CASSLPALELFF.